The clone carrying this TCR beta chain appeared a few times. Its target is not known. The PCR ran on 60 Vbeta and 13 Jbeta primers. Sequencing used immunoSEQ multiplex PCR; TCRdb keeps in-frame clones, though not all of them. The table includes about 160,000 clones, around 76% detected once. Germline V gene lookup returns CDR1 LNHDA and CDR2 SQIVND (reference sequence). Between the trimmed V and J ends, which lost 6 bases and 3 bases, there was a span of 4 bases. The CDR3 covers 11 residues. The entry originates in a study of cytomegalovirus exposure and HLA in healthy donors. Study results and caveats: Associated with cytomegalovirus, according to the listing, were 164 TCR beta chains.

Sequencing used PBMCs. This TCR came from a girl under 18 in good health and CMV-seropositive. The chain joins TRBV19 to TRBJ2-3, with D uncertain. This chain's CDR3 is CASSNTDTQYF. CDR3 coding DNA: TGTGCCAGTAGCAATACAGATACGCAGTATTTT.